This T cell receptor beta chain was found in a study of graft-versus-host responses after intestinal transplantation (dated by TCRdb to 2020 to 2023). With regard to the full study: The transplants that recipients received were multivisceral, liver-intestinal, or isolated intestinal. All recipients received anti-thymocyte globulin induction followed by maintenance tacrolimus and steroids for approximately 3 years. Graft-versus-host and host-versus-graft alloreactive T cell clones were tracked in the graft, circulation and bone marrow after intestinal transplantation using bulk TCR-beta CDR3 sequencing. To identify alloreactive clones, pre-transplant mixed lymphocyte reaction products were sequenced and compared with unstimulated pre-transplant donor and recipient T cells. The cohort enrolled some 24 intestinal transplant recipients, one of whom was a retransplant, and a few patients without pretransplant specimens were excluded. A peak of at least 4% donor T cells among recipient peripheral blood mononuclear cells was the definition used for donor T cell macrochimerism. Rather than going through the commercial service, samples from a few later patients were sequenced in-house on an Illumina MiSeq and processed with MiXCR. What the work shows at the level of the full study, not this receptor alone: In the allografts of patients with donor T cell macrochimerism, GvH to HvG T cell clonal ratios were high. Early after transplant, peak levels of circulating GvH clones were associated with declines in HvG clones. The relatively low number and heterogeneity of intestinal transplant patients limited the conclusions. GvH clones were detected in recipient bone marrow, and some appeared earlier in ileal mucosa or blood, consistent with an intestinal mucosal origin.

This sample's time point label indicates: cells obtained before transplantation from donor or recipient. CD3+CD4+ and CD3+CD8+ populations were FACS-sorted from unstimulated pre-transplant donor and recipient cells taken from spleen or lymph nodes. A word on this clone: Its antigen has not been determined. No per-base quality is available; no much larger clone lies one base away.

Preparation of the library involved the immunoSEQ multiplex PCR assay. For most patients, genomic DNA was isolated with the Qiagen DNeasy Blood and Tissue Kit and sent frozen to Adaptive Biotechnologies for TCR sequencing. High-throughput TCR-beta CDR3 sequencing of genomic DNA from most patients was performed by Adaptive Biotechnologies. Processing in the source paper ran as follows. TCR sequencing data were retrieved from Adaptive's ImmunoSEQ software for about 17 patients, whereas a few other patients were processed with MiXCR and VDJtools. To correct CD4 versus CD8 sorting errors, any sequence found in both subsets at a frequency ratio below 5:1 was removed. CDR3 nucleotide sequences shared between donor and recipient were removed because the origin of such sequences could not be assigned. At least 2-fold expansion over unstimulated cells and a minimum CFSE-low frequency of 0.002% (template counts) or 0.001% (read counts) were required for clones to be classified as alloreactive. Mappable clones were those detected in sequenced pre-transplant spleen, lymph node, or MLR CFSE-low populations of the donor or recipient. The cumulative frequency of alloreactive clones was calculated as a percentage of all sequences, weighted by copy number. TCRdb mirrors the immuneACCESS table, restricted to in-frame sequences. Some clones are absent from its copies; in checked studies, under half trace to an unresolved V gene, and the reason for the others is unknown. The DNA was the basis for D and trimming; V, J and clone size are from that table. This sample lists about 110,000 clones; over 80% were detected once. The ten biggest clones cover over 0.55% of the sample.

Between the V and J ends, shortened by 2 bases and 5 bases respectively, the junction contains 6 bases. Taken from cysteine to phenylalanine, the CDR3 has 12 residues. Only the CDR3 DNA stays, 36 bases, in frame from base 1. From the germline V gene, CDR1 is SGHAT and CDR2 is FQNNGV. This receptor was taken from a human donor who was the organ donor for an intestinal transplant. The starting material was unstimulated CD4+ T cells sorted from spleen or lymph node cells, obtained before transplant. In this chain, TRBV11-2 is recombined with TRBJ1-1; the D segment could be TRBD1, given 5 matching bases. CDR3 protein: CASSLQGTEAFF. The base sequence is TGTGCCAGCAGCTTACAGGGTACTGAAGCTTTCTTT.